What follows is one TCR beta chain and its context. The record originates from a study of blood T cell repertoires in COVID-19. For the study at large: Both acute and convalescent COVID-19 samples were obtained from the United States, Italy and Spain. PBMCs, B-cell-depleted T cells, or T cells provided the cDNA or gDNA that made up the material.

Original analysis: By means of reference gene primer amplification, nucleated cell counts were estimated. Generated by immunoSEQ multiplex PCR, the TCRdb table keeps only in-frame clones and is missing some. Clone size and V and J calls were adopted from that table, with D and trimming inferred from the DNA. This sample has 25,000 to 35,000 clones, with less than 85% found just once. CDR3 length: 15 amino acids. After removal of 5 bases from V and 1 base from J, the junction contained 4 bases not matched to a gene. CDR1 SNHLY and CDR2 FYNNEI come from the germline V gene. The TCR comes from a woman of 80 years or more with acute or convalescent COVID-19. The V gene is TRBV2, the J gene TRBJ2-2; 7 nucleotides agree with TRBD1. The sample taken for sequencing was peripheral blood. The DNA for the CDR3 is TGTGCCAGCAGTAAGCAGGGGGTGAACACCGGGGAGCTGTTTTTT. Translating gives CASSKQGVNTGELFF.